This T cell receptor beta chain was obtained from a study of T-cell memory formation after mild COVID-19. Study findings and constraints: SARS-CoV-2 specificity was not confirmed for second-wave clones peaking on day 37. Contracting clones from day 15 to 85 had balanced CD4/CD8; later expanders favoured CD4+. CD4+ contracting clones lay mainly in CM and EM, CD8+ ones in EMRA.

This clonotype was detected only a few times. Its specificity is unknown. Trimming shortened V by 4 bases and J by 5 bases, and 17 bases separated the two germline ends. The CDR3 is made up of 15 amino acids. CDR1 and CDR2 (germline): SEHNR, FQNEAQ (reference sequence). Constant-segment primers served in 5'RACE that generated TCR alpha and TCR beta cDNA libraries bearing sample barcodes and UMIs. TCRdb reprocessed the 5' RACE reads with MiXCR, giving one entry per CDR3 protein. Of just under 50,000 distinct CDR3 sequences in the sample, around 12% were seen once. Sequenced material: PBMCs or a T cell subset sorted from them (not recorded which). The receptor's source is a man between 18 and 35 years old who had mild COVID-19 (a few samples of this study predate the infection). Cell type and time point are not known. The rearrangement links TRBV7-9 to TRBJ2-5, with D possibly called TRBD1 or TRBD2 (6 bases each). The CDR3 DNA sequence: TGTGCCAGCAGCTCCCAAAGGGGGGCCGGGGAGACCCAGTACTTC. It is translated as CASSSQRGAGETQYF. The full variable domain, its missing parts supplied by reference TRBV7-9 and TRBJ2-5, is DTGVSQNPRHKITKRGQNVTFRCDPISEHNRLYWYRQTLGQGPEFLTYFQNEAQLEKSRLLSDRFSAERPKGSFSTLEIQRTEQGDSAMYLCASSSQRGAGETQYFGPGTRLLVL.